The 12 T cell receptor beta chains below all came from one sample that was sequenced in a study of blood T cell repertoires in COVID-19. Here immunoSEQ multiplex PCR was the method, and the copy in TCRdb shows in-frame clones only, minus some. This sample has some 310,000 clones, with about 90% found just once. The sequenced sample was peripheral blood. The source is a middle-aged woman with COVID-19, enrolled during active disease.

This rearrangement joins TRBV5-1 to TRBJ1-1; 8 bases line up with TRBD1. The CDR3 loop spans 15 amino acids. Trimming at V came to 4 bases and at J to 7 bases, leaving 12 bases not matched to a gene. Germline V CDR1 and CDR2: SGHRS, YFSETQ. The CDR3 reads CASSLDTGGRFEAFF. In nucleotides, the CDR3 is TGCGCCAGCAGCCTCGATACAGGGGGACGGTTTGAAGCTTTCTTT. Using reference TRBV5-1 and TRBJ1-1 for the parts outside the CDR3, the full variable domain is KAGVTQTPRYLIKTRGQQVTLSCSPISGHRSVSWYQQTPGQGLQFLFEYFSETQRNKGNFPGRFSGRQFSNSRSEMNVSTLELGDSALYLCASSLDTGGRFEAFFGQGTRLTVV.

The chain links TRBV24-1 to TRBJ2-1; D call uncertain. V gave up 2 bases and J gave up 10 bases, with 17 bases separating them. Germline V lookup: CDR1 KGHDR, CDR2 SFDVKD. The CDR3 is made up of 15 amino acids. The CDR3 is CATSDSGNVAREQFF. The CDR3 DNA sequence: TGTGCCACCAGTGATTCTGGAAATGTTGCTAGGGAGCAGTTCTTC.

The V and J genes are TRBV2 and TRBJ1-1; D is perhaps TRBD1 (5 bases). V lost 7 bases to trimming and J lost 3 bases, with 15 bases between them. Germline CDR1 is SNHLY and CDR2 is FYNNEI. The CDR3 has 14 amino acids. The chain's CDR3 is CASIMGLRDTEAFF. CDR3 in DNA: TGTGCCAGCATTATGGGACTCCGGGACACTGAAGCTTTCTTT.

The chain is built from TRBV4-3 and TRBJ2-1; TRBD2 might be the D (6 bases). The CDR3 runs 15 residues. The germline V gene encodes CDR1 LGHNA and CDR2 YSLEER. V gave up 0 bases and J gave up 9 bases, with 15 bases separating them. The CDR3 sequence is CASSQDHRRDGEQFF. The CDR3 region has the DNA TGCGCCAGCAGCCAAGATCATAGGAGGGATGGTGAGCAGTTCTTC.

This clone came up a few times. The V call is TRBV7-9, the J call TRBJ2-7; 8 nucleotides line up with TRBD2. The germline gives CDR1 SEHNR, CDR2 FQNEAQ (reference sequence). The CDR3 is 15 amino acids. With V trimmed by 5 bases and J by 5 bases, 11 bases remained unmatched. CDR3 in amino acids: CASSPQRGISHEQYF. The DNA for the CDR3 is TGTGCCAGCAGCCCGCAGCGGGGGATTTCCCACGAGCAGTACTTC.

The chain combines TRBV27 with TRBJ1-1; D may be TRBD1 (6 bases). This CDR3 has 15 residues. Germline V lookup: CDR1 MNHEY, CDR2 SMNVEV (reference sequence). V gave up 3 bases and J gave up 5 bases, with 16 bases separating them. The CDR3 coding sequence is TGTGCCAGCAGTTTCGCAGACAGGCCTGCGACTGAAGCTTTCTTT. This gives the protein CASSFADRPATEAFF.

The chain recombines TRBV7-2 with TRBJ1-5; D unclear. Germline V CDR1 and CDR2: SGHTA, FQGNSA. The CDR3 extends over 13 amino acids. Between the trimmed V and J ends, which lost 0 bases and 8 bases, there was a span of 8 bases. CDR3 nucleotide sequence: TGTGCCAGCAGCTTAGCTTTTACGGAGCCCCAGCATTTT. It translates to CASSLAFTEPQHF.

The sample holds one count of this clone. The V call is TRBV7-9, the J call TRBJ2-2; 8 positions agree with TRBD1. CDR3 length: 16 residues. Trimming at V came to 4 bases and at J to 8 bases, leaving 12 bases not matched to a gene. The germline V gene encodes CDR1 SEHNR and CDR2 FQNEAQ (reference sequence). DNA of the CDR3: TGTGCCAGCAGCTCTGCTCCGGACAGGGTAACGGGGGAGCTGTTTTTT. Translated, it gives CASSSAPDRVTGELFF.

The V and J genes are TRBV5-6 and TRBJ1-1; the D is unclear. Germline values: CDR1 SGHDT, CDR2 YYEEEE. Trimming left V 1 base short and J 4 bases short, with 8 bases between. The length of the CDR3 is 13 residues. In DNA, the CDR3 is TGTGCCAGCAGCTTGCTCCGAGGCACTGAAGCTTTCTTT. It is translated as CASSLLRGTEAFF.

The chain recombines TRBV4-3 with TRBJ2-2; the match to TRBD1 covers 9 bases. The CDR3 spans 17 residues. V trimming: 0 bases; J trimming: 5 bases; junction bases outside the gene matches: 7. CDR1 and CDR2 (germline): LGHNA, YSLEER. The CDR3 region has the DNA TGCGCCAGCAGCCAAGATCGGCGGGACAGGGCGACCGGGGAGCTGTTTTTT. Encoded protein: CASSQDRRDRATGELFF.

This chain connects TRBV7-9 to TRBJ2-1; D perhaps matches TRBD1 (5 bases). V lost 9 bases and J lost 5, with 14 bases in between. The CDR3 runs 13 residues. Germline V gene data show CDR1 as SEHNR and CDR2 as FQNEAQ (reference sequence). The CDR3 nucleotides read TGTGCCAGGTCAGGGCAGGGAAACAATGAGCAGTTCTTC. Protein product: CARSGQGNNEQFF.

V and J are TRBV3-1 (or the pseudogene TRBV3-2) and TRBJ1-3; D is perhaps TRBD1 (6 bases). The CDR3 consists of 15 residues. CDR1 and CDR2 from the germline V gene are LGHDT and YNNKEL (reference sequence). With 4 bases removed from V and 0 bases from J, the gap between germline ends came to 10 bases. CDR3 in amino acids: CASSRQESSGNTIYF. The CDR3 nucleotides read TGTGCCAGCAGCCGACAGGAGAGCTCTGGAAACACCATATATTTT.